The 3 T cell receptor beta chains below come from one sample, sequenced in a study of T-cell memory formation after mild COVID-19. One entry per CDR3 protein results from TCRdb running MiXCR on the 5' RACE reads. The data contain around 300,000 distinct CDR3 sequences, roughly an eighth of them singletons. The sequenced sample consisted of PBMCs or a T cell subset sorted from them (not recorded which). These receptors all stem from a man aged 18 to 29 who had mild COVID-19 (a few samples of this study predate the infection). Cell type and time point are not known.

CDR3 in DNA: TGTGCCAGCAGTTACTCGATGGGGGGGACGAGCACCGGGGAGCTGTTTTTT. It codes for CASSYSMGGTSTGELFF. The genes are TRBV6-2 or TRBV6-3 and TRBJ2-2; 7 bases fit TRBD2. Per germline, CDR1 MNHEY and CDR2 SVGEGT. The CDR3 consists of 17 residues. V gave up 0 bases and J gave up 4 bases; unmatched junction bases: 8.

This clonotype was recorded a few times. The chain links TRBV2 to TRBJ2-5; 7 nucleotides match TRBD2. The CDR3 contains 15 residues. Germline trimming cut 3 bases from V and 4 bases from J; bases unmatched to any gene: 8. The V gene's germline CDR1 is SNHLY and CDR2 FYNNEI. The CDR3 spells CASSDSSGEGETQYF. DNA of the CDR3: TGTGCCAGCAGTGATTCGTCTGGGGAGGGAGAGACCCAGTACTTC.

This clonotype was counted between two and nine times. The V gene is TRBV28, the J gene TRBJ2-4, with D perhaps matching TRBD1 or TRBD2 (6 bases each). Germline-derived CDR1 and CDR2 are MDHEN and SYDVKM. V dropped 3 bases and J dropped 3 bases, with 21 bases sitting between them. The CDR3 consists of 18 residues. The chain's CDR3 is CASSFVQGGTVSKNIQYF. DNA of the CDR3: TGTGCCAGCAGTTTCGTCCAAGGGGGGACGGTTAGCAAAAACATTCAGTACTTC.